These 9 T cell receptor beta chains share one sample of origin, sequenced in a study of early T cells in non-severe SARS-CoV-2 infection. Each CDR3 protein gets one entry after TCRdb re-called the 5' RACE reads with MiXCR. Here the sample spans roughly 120,000 distinct CDR3 sequences, over 9.5% being singletons. The material sequenced was whole blood, taken at baseline. The receptors originated from an adult who was a healthcare worker with PCR-confirmed SARS-CoV-2 infection or an uninfected control (not recorded which).

This chain links TRBV7-8 with TRBJ1-1, with a possible D match to TRBD1 (6 bases). Germline V lookup: CDR1 SGHVS, CDR2 FQNEAQ. CDR3 size: 16 residues. Trimming stripped 5 bases from V and 3 bases from J, with 19 bases between. The CDR3 spells CASSPQYRAGDTEAFF. In nucleotides, the CDR3 is TGTGCCAGCAGCCCCCAGTACAGGGCAGGGGACACTGAAGCTTTCTTT.

This clonotype has a handful of counts. The chain links TRBV28 to TRBJ2-5; D is ambiguous. The V gene lost 6 bases and the J gene lost 1 base, with 6 bases spanning the gap. Germline lookup yields CDR1 MDHEN and CDR2 SYDVKM. The length of the CDR3 is 12 residues. The CDR3 bases are TGTGCCAGCAGATCTCCCCAAGAGACCCAGTACTTC. Translation gives CASRSPQETQYF.

The chain has TRBV7-2 and TRBJ2-3; D not certain. This CDR3 comprises 15 residues. The V and J ends lost 2 bases and 1 base respectively, with 10 bases between them. The germline gives CDR1 SGHTA, CDR2 FQGNSA. The CDR3 protein is CASSLSVVGTDTQYF. In DNA, the CDR3 is TGTGCCAGCAGCTTAAGCGTCGTGGGCACAGATACGCAGTATTTT.

This clonotype was detected only a few times. The genes are TRBV27 and TRBJ1-6; a weak D match, TRBD1 (6 bases). V was cut by 10 bases and J by 0 bases, with 13 bases left in between. The CDR3 has 15 amino acids. Germline lookup yields CDR1 MNHEY and CDR2 SMNVEV (reference sequence). Here the CDR3 DNA reads TGTGCCACCCAGGGGCGCGGCTCCTATAATTCACCCCTCCACTTT. It codes for CATQGRGSYNSPLHF.

This clonotype was seen repeatedly, ten times or more. This sequence joins TRBV28 and TRBJ1-2; D unclear. V shed 5 bases and J shed 4 bases, with 17 bases lying between them. CDR1 MDHEN and CDR2 SYDVKM come from the germline V gene. The CDR3 consists of 15 residues. CDR3 coding DNA: TGTGCCAGCAGTCTGGACGGAGAGACGATCTATGGCTACACCTTC. Residues: CASSLDGETIYGYTF.

In its sample, this clonotype was seen a few times. The chain couples TRBV7-2 to TRBJ1-6; 11 bases are shared with TRBD1. This CDR3 is built from 16 residues. The V gene's germline CDR1 is SGHTA and CDR2 FQGNSA. J lost 11 bases, V lost 3 bases, and 9 bases had no gene match. The CDR3 spells CASSLDRTGGLTPLHF. The CDR3 bases are TGTGCCAGCAGCTTGGACAGGACAGGGGGCCTAACACCCCTCCACTTT.

This CDR3 is CASSLVPRGDYGYTF. As DNA, the CDR3 is TGTGCCAGCAGCTTGGTCCCCCGAGGGGACTATGGCTACACCTTC. The chain carries TRBV5-6 and TRBJ1-2; D may be TRBD1 (5 bases). This CDR3 spans 15 amino acids. Germline V CDR1 and CDR2: SGHDT, YYEEEE. The V and J ends lost 0 bases and 3 bases respectively, with 12 bases between them.

In its sample, this clonotype was seen a few times. The junction does not match germline at one end; this may be a read error. The chain combines TRBV28 with TRBJ2-7; perhaps TRBD2 as D (5 bases). The CDR3 is 14 amino acids. Germline CDR1 and CDR2: MDHEN and SYDVKM. CDR3 residues: CASSPRVPSYEQYF. The CDR3 bases are TGTGCTAGCAGTCCGAGGGTTCCCTCCTACGAGCAGTACTTC.

This clonotype has a handful of counts. CDR3 sequence reads: CASSSPALGETQYF. The CDR3 bases are TGTGCCAGCAGCTCCCCAGCTCTAGGGGAGACCCAGTACTTC. The chain is built from TRBV7-2 and TRBJ2-5; D not certain. V lost 4 bases and J lost 5, with 14 bases in between. This CDR3 region has 14 residues. Germline lookup yields CDR1 SGHTA and CDR2 FQGNSA.